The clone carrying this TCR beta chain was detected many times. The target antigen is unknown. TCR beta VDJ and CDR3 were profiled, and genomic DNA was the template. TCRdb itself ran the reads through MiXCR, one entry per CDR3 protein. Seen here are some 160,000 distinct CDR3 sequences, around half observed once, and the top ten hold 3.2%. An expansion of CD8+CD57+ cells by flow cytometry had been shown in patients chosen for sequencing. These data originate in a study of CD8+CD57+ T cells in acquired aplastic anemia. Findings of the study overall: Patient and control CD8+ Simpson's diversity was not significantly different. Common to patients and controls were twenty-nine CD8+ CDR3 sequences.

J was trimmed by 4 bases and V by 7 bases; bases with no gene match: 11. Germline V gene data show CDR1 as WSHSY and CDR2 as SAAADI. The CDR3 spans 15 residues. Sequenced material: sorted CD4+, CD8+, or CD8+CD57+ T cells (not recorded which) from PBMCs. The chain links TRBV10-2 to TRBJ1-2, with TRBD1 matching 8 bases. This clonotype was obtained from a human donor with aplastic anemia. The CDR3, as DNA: TGCGCCAGCACTTCCGGTCAGGGGGCCCTCTATGGCTACACCTTC. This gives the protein CASTSGQGALYGYTF.